Listed here are 17 T cell receptor beta chains from one sample, sequenced in a study of shared clonotypes between healthy human individuals. Clones were read by immunoSEQ multiplex PCR, and TCRdb kept only the in-frame ones, dropping some. The sample includes about 1,900,000 clones, around 96% of them seen just once. CD45RO-negative, CCR7-positively selected cells formed the naive CD8 fraction, excluding terminally differentiated effector memory CD45RA+ cells. Sequenced material: naive CD8+ T cells sorted from blood. The receptor set was obtained from a man in his late teens or twenties in good health.

Regarding this clone: One base away lies a much larger clone, so this may be a sequencing read error. This sequence joins TRBV6-5 and TRBJ2-2, with D hard to call. Per the germline V gene, CDR1 is MNHEY and CDR2 is SVGAGI. This CDR3 has 12 amino acids. Deletions cut 5 bases from V and 1 base from J, with 2 bases between. CDR3 amino acids: CASSVNTGELFF. CDR3 sequence (DNA): TGTGCCAGCAGTGTGAACACCGGGGAGCTGTTTTTT.

This chain joins TRBV4-2 and TRBJ2-5; no reliable D call. With 0 bases removed from V and 5 bases from J, the gap between germline ends came to 7 bases. The CDR3 is 13 amino acids. Germline CDR1 and CDR2: LGHNA and YNFKEQ. The CDR3 region is CASSQDLRETQYF. The CDR3 DNA follows: TGTGCCAGCAGCCAAGATTTACGGGAGACCCAGTACTTC.

The chain is built from TRBV9 and TRBJ1-2; 10 bases match TRBD1. There are 16 residues in the CDR3. Trimming cost V 2 bases and J 8 bases; bases outside gene matches: 12. Germline V CDR1 and CDR2: SGDLS, YYNGEE. The CDR3 loop reads CASSVPKSGTGDGYTF. The CDR3 region has the DNA TGTGCCAGCAGCGTCCCAAAAAGTGGGACAGGGGACGGCTACACCTTC.

The chain has TRBV5-1 and TRBJ2-7, with D perhaps TRBD2 (6 bases). The V gene lost 1 base and the J gene lost 0 bases, with 11 bases spanning the gap. Germline V CDR1 and CDR2: SGHRS, YFSETQ. This CDR3 region has 15 residues. The CDR3 loop reads CASSLKGLGSYEQYF. As DNA, the CDR3 is TGCGCCAGCAGCTTGAAGGGACTCGGCTCCTACGAGCAGTACTTC. Full variable domain (remainder filled in from reference TRBV5-1 and TRBJ2-7): KAGVTQTPRYLIKTRGQQVTLSCSPISGHRSVSWYQQTPGQGLQFLFEYFSETQRNKGNFPGRFSGRQFSNSRSEMNVSTLELGDSALYLCASSLKGLGSYEQYFGPGTRLTVT.

The V gene is TRBV4-1, the J gene TRBJ2-2; either TRBD1 or TRBD2 may supply D (6 bases each). Trimming cost V 2 bases and J 7 bases, with 17 bases left between them. Germline assignment: CDR1 MGHRA and CDR2 YSYEKL. The CDR3 loop spans 16 amino acids. The CDR3 spells CASSQSSGGQGGELFF. CDR3 bases: TGCGCCAGCAGCCAAAGCAGTGGGGGGCAGGGCGGGGAGCTGTTTTTT.

The V and J genes are TRBV27 and TRBJ2-5; the D gene is possibly TRBD2 (5 bases). The CDR3 length is 15 residues. Trimming took 6 bases from V and 4 from J, leaving 18 bases between them. Germline-derived CDR1 and CDR2 are MNHEY and SMNVEV (reference sequence). The CDR3 protein is CASRNLGESGETQYF. DNA for the CDR3: TGTGCCAGCAGAAACCTTGGGGAGAGCGGAGAGACCCAGTACTTC.

The CDR3 DNA sequence: TGTGCCAGCTGGGGGGTTTGGCCCGAATATGGCTACACCTTC. Protein: CASWGVWPEYGYTF. The chain recombines TRBV6-1 with TRBJ1-2, with D possibly being TRBD1 (5 bases). Germline assignment: CDR1 MNHNS and CDR2 SASEGT. V was shortened by 8 bases and J by 5 bases, with 18 bases between the two germline ends. The CDR3 runs to 14 residues.

The chain carries TRBV6-5 and TRBJ1-4; TRBD1 aligns across 8 bases. Germline CDR1 and CDR2: MNHEY and SVGAGI. The trim removed 0 bases at V and 5 bases at J, leaving 5 bases unmatched. This CDR3 has 16 residues. The CDR3 DNA is TGTGCCAGCAGTTACTCGACAGGGGAGAGGAATGAAAAACTGTTTTTT. Its protein product is CASSYSTGERNEKLFF.

In DNA form, the CDR3 reads TGTGCTAGTGGTTTGGTCCCCTCCCCGATAGGGGCTCTTGGAAACACCATATATTTT. This encodes CASGLVPSPIGALGNTIYF. The chain is built from TRBV12-5 and TRBJ1-3; D possibly corresponds to TRBD1 (5 bases). The germline V gene has CDR1 LGHNT and CDR2 FRNRAP. The CDR3 extends over 19 amino acids. Trimming took 0 bases from V and 3 from J, leaving 21 bases between them. The variable domain in full, with the rest retrieved from reference TRBV12-5 and TRBJ1-3, is DARVTQTPRHKVTEMGQEVTMRCQPILGHNTVFWYRQTMMQGLELLAYFRNRAPLDDSGMPKDRFSAEMPDATLATLKIQPSEPRDSAVYFCASGLVPSPIGALGNTIYFGEGSWLTVV.

This clone was observed a single time. The chain uses TRBV2 and TRBJ1-1; D is uncertain. This CDR3 is 14 amino acids long. Per the germline V gene, CDR1 is SNHLY and CDR2 is FYNNEI. The V end lost 6 bases, the J end lost 0 bases, and 11 bases lay between the germline ends. In nucleotides, the CDR3 is TGTGCCAGCAGCGGGAGTTCCATGAACACTGAAGCTTTCTTT. Its protein product is CASSGSSMNTEAFF.

The chain uses TRBV7-2 and TRBJ2-1; D is perhaps TRBD1 (6 bases). V was trimmed by 0 bases and J by 6 bases, leaving 6 bases between them. CDR3 length: 13 residues. Germline V gives CDR1 SGHTA, CDR2 FQGNSA. In DNA form, the CDR3 reads TGTGCCAGCAGCTTAGCCAGGGGCAATGAGCAGTTCTTC. As protein: CASSLARGNEQFF.

V gene TRBV4-3 combines with J gene TRBJ2-5, with D perhaps matching TRBD2 (5 bases). The CDR3 extends over 16 amino acids. Germline V gene data show CDR1 as LGHNA and CDR2 as YSLEER. Deletions cut 3 bases from V and 4 bases from J, with 18 bases between. The CDR3 coding sequence is TGCGCCAGCAGCCAGGACGGGGTCGGATTAGGAGAGACCCAGTACTTC. The encoded protein is CASSQDGVGLGETQYF.

V and J are TRBV19 and TRBJ1-5; TRBD1 matches 8 bases. In germline, CDR1 is LNHDA, CDR2 SQIVND (reference sequence). The CDR3 contains 15 residues. With 5 bases clipped from V and 2 bases from J, the junction kept 5 bases outside the gene matches. CDR3 sequence reads: CASSPGGFGNQPQHF. CDR3 sequence (DNA): TGTGCCAGTAGTCCAGGGGGCTTCGGCAATCAGCCCCAGCATTTT.

The genes are TRBV27 and TRBJ2-7; a weak D match, TRBD2 (5 bases). The CDR3 consists of 14 residues. V lost 2 bases and J 2 bases, leaving 10 bases between the germline ends. Germline V gene sequence: CDR1 MNHEY, CDR2 SMNVEV (reference sequence). In DNA form, the CDR3 reads TGTGCCAGCAGTTTAGAGGGTACCCCCTACGAGCAGTACTTC. This codes for CASSLEGTPYEQYF.

The chain uses TRBV6-4 and TRBJ2-3; D is possibly TRBD1 or TRBD2 (5 bases each). The CDR3 is 15 residues long. Deletions cut 3 bases from V and 0 bases from J, with 10 bases between. Per germline, CDR1 MRHNA and CDR2 SNTAGT. The CDR3 sequence is CASSEGRTSTDTQYF. The CDR3 region has the DNA TGTGCCAGCAGTGAGGGACGGACTAGCACAGATACGCAGTATTTT.

The rearrangement uses TRBV13 and TRBJ2-5, with TRBD2 matching 11 bases. V lost 1 base to trimming and J lost 5 bases; unmatched junction nucleotides: 3. This CDR3 contains 15 residues. The germline V gene has CDR1 PRHDT and CDR2 FYEKMQ (reference sequence). CDR3 DNA sequence: TGTGCCAGCAGCTTAGAATCTAGCGGGGGGGAGACCCAGTACTTC. This gives the protein CASSLESSGGETQYF.

The V call is TRBV7-9, the J call TRBJ2-5; TRBD2 matches at 9 bases. With 5 bases clipped from V and 4 bases from J, the junction kept 2 bases outside the gene matches. Germline V lookup: CDR1 SEHNR, CDR2 FQNEAQ (reference sequence). There are 13 residues in the CDR3. The chain's CDR3 is CASSQTSGETQYF. CDR3 in DNA: TGTGCCAGCAGCCAGACTAGCGGAGAGACCCAGTACTTC.